The 13 T cell receptor beta chains in this list originate from one sample, sequenced in a study of blood T cells in healthy people across ages. It was with a sample-barcoded 5' primer and a J-beta primer mix that a second PCR of roughly 7 to 12 cycles was run. From the 5' RACE reads, TCRdb called clonotypes with MiXCR, one entry per CDR3 protein. The table shows approximately 690,000 distinct CDR3 sequences, with approximately 50% occurring only once. The sample consisted of blood. The receptors stem from a man in his sixties in good health.

This clonotype was seen only a few times. This chain uses TRBV12-3 or TRBV12-4 with TRBJ1-2; D gene uncertain. The CDR3 is 14 amino acids. V dropped 5 bases and J dropped 8 bases, with 18 bases sitting between them. The CDR3 bases are TGTGCCAGCAGTCCCCAGCGGGCGTTCGGGGGCTACACCTTC. Its translation is CASSPQRAFGGYTF.

The chain recombines TRBV5-1 with TRBJ2-1, with a tentative D call TRBD2 (5 bases). Looked up from germline, CDR1 is SGHRS and CDR2 is YFSETQ. CDR3 size: 15 residues. The ends were cut back, 2 bases at V and 3 bases at J, with 12 bases in the middle. CDR3 nucleotides: TGCGCCAGCAGCTTATTAGGACTGAACTACAATGAGCAGTTCTTC. This codes for CASSLLGLNYNEQFF.

The chain couples TRBV20-1 to TRBJ2-3; 10 bases align to TRBD2. V lost 5 bases to trimming and J lost 6 bases; unmatched junction nucleotides: 8. The CDR3 extends over 14 amino acids. In germline, CDR1 is DFQATT, CDR2 SNEGSKA (reference sequence). The CDR3 protein is CSAPPAGGQDTQYF. Written as DNA, the CDR3 is TGCAGTGCTCCGCCAGCGGGGGGGCAGGATACGCAGTATTTT.

The rearrangement joins TRBV27 to TRBJ1-2, with a possible D match to TRBD1 (6 bases). V shed 6 bases and J shed 3 bases, with 14 bases lying between them. This CDR3 has 14 amino acids. The V gene's germline CDR1 is MNHEY and CDR2 SMNVEV (reference sequence). The CDR3, as DNA: TGTGCCAGCAGACCCAGGGGTGGGGACTATGGCTACACCTTC. This gives the protein CASRPRGGDYGYTF.

The chain links TRBV24-1 to TRBJ1-5; no firm D call. Germline loops: CDR1 KGHDR, CDR2 SFDVKD. The germline V and J ends were trimmed by 4 bases and 0 bases, with 6 bases remaining between them. The CDR3 is 14 amino acids. The DNA for the CDR3 is TGTGCCACCAGTGAGATCAGTAGCAATCAGCCCCAGCATTTT. Its protein is CATSEISSNQPQHF.

The V and J genes are TRBV2 and TRBJ2-3; D may be TRBD2 (6 bases). Germline CDR1 is SNHLY and CDR2 is FYNNEI. There are 14 residues in the CDR3. Trimming pared 9 bases from V and 0 bases from J, leaving 13 bases between. CDR3 sequence: CARPGEVSTDTQYF. CDR3 in DNA: TGTGCCAGACCCGGGGAGGTTAGCACAGATACGCAGTATTTT.

The chain combines TRBV5-8 with TRBJ1-1, with D unclear. With 1 base removed from V and 1 base from J, the gap between germline ends came to 5 bases. Per the germline V gene, CDR1 is SGHTS and CDR2 is YDEGEE. This CDR3 spans 13 amino acids. The CDR3 protein is CASSLRWNTEAFF. CDR3 sequence (DNA): TGTGCCAGCAGCTTGCGGTGGAACACTGAAGCTTTCTTT.

About this clonotype: Compared with germline, one end of the junction differs, possibly owing to a read error. This chain links TRBV28 with TRBJ1-2, with a tentative D call TRBD1 (6 bases). The CDR3 covers 12 residues. Looked up from germline, CDR1 is MDHEN and CDR2 is SYDVKM. Here the CDR3 reads CAGSEQGHGYTF. DNA of the CDR3: TGTGCCGGCAGCGAACAGGGTCATGGCTACACCTTC.

There are a few counts of this clonotype. V usage is TRBV6-2 or TRBV6-3 and J usage is TRBJ2-1; 12 bases fit TRBD2. The junction had 3 bases not matched to a gene; V was cut back by 6 bases and J by 0 bases. CDR3 length: 16 residues. The germline CDR1 and CDR2 sequences are MNHEY and SVGEGT. The CDR3 region is CASRASGGASYNEQFF. CDR3 nucleotide sequence: TGTGCCAGCAGAGCTAGCGGGGGGGCCTCCTACAATGAGCAGTTCTTC.

The chain combines TRBV28 with TRBJ2-5, with 9 nucleotides matching TRBD1. V was clipped by 2 bases and J by 9 bases; unmatched bases: 4. Germline CDR1 MDHEN, CDR2 SYDVKM. The CDR3 runs 13 residues. CDR3 protein: CASSLKDRGAQYF. The CDR3 DNA sequence: TGTGCCAGCAGTTTAAAGGACAGGGGCGCCCAGTACTTC.

The rearrangement uses TRBV4-1 and TRBJ1-2; TRBD1 agrees at 9 bases. The CDR3 length is 15 residues. Germline lookup yields CDR1 MGHRA and CDR2 YSYEKL. J lost 3 bases, V lost 5 bases, and 7 bases had no gene match. CDR3 sequence: CASSTGQGIDYGYTF. The CDR3 DNA sequence: TGCGCCAGCAGCACAGGACAGGGGATCGACTATGGCTACACCTTC.

A remark on this clonotype: One base away lies a much larger clone, so this may be a sequencing read error. The chain links TRBV4-1 to TRBJ2-4; no clear D. The germline V and J ends were trimmed by 1 base and 7 bases, with 5 bases remaining between them. The CDR3 contains 12 residues. Germline lookup yields CDR1 MGHRA and CDR2 YSYEKL. Here the CDR3 DNA reads TGCGCCAGCAGCCAAGCGAACAACATTCAGTACTTC. Its translation is CASSQANNIQYF.

V gene TRBV18 combines with J gene TRBJ1-1, with D possibly TRBD1 on 6 matching bases. The CDR3 loop spans 13 amino acids. With 6 bases removed from V and 3 bases from J, the gap between germline ends came to 11 bases. CDR1 and CDR2 (germline): KGHSH, LQKENI. The CDR3 sequence: CASSAGEDTEAFF. The CDR3 DNA is TGTGCCAGCTCGGCAGGGGAAGACACTGAAGCTTTCTTT.